This T cell receptor (beta chain) was captured in a study of OX40 agonist ivuxolimab in advanced cancers. Study as a whole: Dose-escalation patients' cancers were hepatocellular carcinoma, melanoma, renal cell or head and neck cancer.

Study-wide results and limits: Among T cells, CD8+ cells averaged more expanded clones than CD4+ cells. Clonal expansion was seen in CD4+ and CD8+ blood T cells by week 6 at 0.1 to 3.0 mg/kg. The investigators did not determine what antigen specificity the expanded peripheral T cells had.

Concerning this clone: The antigen is not known.

This table comes from immunoSEQ multiplex PCR, and its TCRdb copy is limited to in-frame clones, with some not included. The data show roughly 50,000 clones, approximately 89% seen once. Sequences were derived from CD4+ or CD8+ T cells sorted from blood, sampled in a trial of the OX40 agonist ivuxolimab. This TCR came from an adult with an advanced solid tumor such as melanoma, head and neck, liver or kidney cancer.

This CDR3 is CASSQDLMGGIQYF. The CDR3 DNA reads as TGCGCCAGCAGCCAAGACCTGATGGGTGGCATTCAGTACTTC. The genes are TRBV4-1 and TRBJ2-4; D call uncertain. This CDR3 has 14 amino acids. V lost 0 bases, J lost 9 bases, and 12 bases lay in between. Germline lookup yields CDR1 MGHRA and CDR2 YSYEKL.